Reported below is one TCR beta chain. Assay: immunoSEQ multiplex PCR; the TCRdb copy retains only in-frame clones and omits some. The repertoire holds 720,000 or so clones, with 80% to 90% as singletons. Germline values: CDR1 GTSNPN, CDR2 SVGIG (reference sequence). The ends were cut back, 3 bases at V and 0 bases at J, with 8 bases in the middle. This CDR3 is built from 13 residues. This sample stems from a study of shared T cell receptors in the human thymus. The same data also went into a second study, on human thymus T cells. That study adds: Having surgery to correct congenital heart defects, healthy Finnish infants acted as the donors. Thymus was obtained from resections taken during corrective heart surgery. Seemingly biased V and J gene usage marked thymic and blood repertoires. Highly overlapping thymic repertoires among unrelated individuals were reported in related research.

Sequenced material: thymocytes. This clonotype was sampled from a girl less than two years old with a congenital heart defect. The genes are TRBV30 and TRBJ2-5; D not certain. CDR3 DNA sequence: TGTGCCTGGAGACCGACATACCAAGAGACCCAGTACTTC. Encoded protein: CAWRPTYQETQYF.